This T cell receptor (beta chain) emerged from a study of cytomegalovirus exposure and HLA in healthy donors. About the study: Around 76% of 350 to 400 genotyped donors fell in the Caucasian-associated ancestry cluster. Study results and limitations: Earlier analysis looked at TCR beta V segments, and most were productive about 87% or about 30% of the time.

Those who donated were healthy bone marrow donors. For this clone: Its antigen is unknown.

The CDR3 totals 14 residues. Germline CDR1 and CDR2: LNHDA and SQIVND (reference sequence). The V gene end was trimmed by 8 bases and the J gene end by 7 bases; junction bases not matched to a gene: 9. The PCR had 60 Vbeta and 13 Jbeta primers. Methods used by the authors: Approximately 80 million unique TCR beta chains, about 11 million of them shared, were counted by a later analysis. The repertoire was sequenced with immunoSEQ multiplex PCR; TCRdb's copy has only in-frame clones and lacks some. The V and J calls and clone size were taken over from that table, and D and trimming were inferred from the DNA. The repertoire includes around 120,000 clones, roughly 69% of them detected once, and 3.8% sits in the top ten.

The clonotype originates from a young man in good health and CMV-seropositive. The sequenced material came from PBMCs. The chain carries TRBV19 and TRBJ2-1; TRBD2 matches at 9 bases. As DNA, the CDR3 is TGTGCCAGTCAGGAGCGGGGGGTTACTAATGAGCAGTTCTTC. It codes for CASQERGVTNEQFF.